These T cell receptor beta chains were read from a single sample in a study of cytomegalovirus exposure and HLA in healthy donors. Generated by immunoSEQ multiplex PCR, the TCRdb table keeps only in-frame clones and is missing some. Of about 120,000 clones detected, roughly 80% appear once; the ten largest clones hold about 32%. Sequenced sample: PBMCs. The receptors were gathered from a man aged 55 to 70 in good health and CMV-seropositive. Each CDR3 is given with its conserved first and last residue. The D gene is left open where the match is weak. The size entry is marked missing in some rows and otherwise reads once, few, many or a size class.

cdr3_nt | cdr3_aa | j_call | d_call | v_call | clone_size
TGTGCCAGCAGAGATACGGACAGGGCGGGTGAAGCTTTCTTT | CASRDTDRAGEAFF | TRBJ1-1 | TRBD1 | TRBV6-4 | NA
TGCGCCAGCAGCCGGGGGGGGGCCAGCTCCTACGAGCAGTACTTC | CASSRGGASSYEQYF | TRBJ2-7 | TRBD2 | TRBV5-1 | few
TGTGCCAGCAGTACAGGGGAAATCTCCGCTGGGGCCAACGTCCTGACTTTC | CASSTGEISAGANVLTF | TRBJ2-6 | TRBD1 | TRBV27 | NA
TGTGCCAGCAGCCTAGCCCCTAGCGGGACAGATACGCAGTATTTT | CASSLAPSGTDTQYF | TRBJ2-3 | TRBD2 | TRBV14 | NA
TGCGCCAGCAGCCCGGGACTAGCGGACTTCAATGAGCAGTTCTTC | CASSPGLADFNEQFF | TRBJ2-1 | TRBD2 | TRBV5-1 | NA
TGCGCCAGCAGCTTGTTTTCAGGGGGCGAATCGGCCTACACCTTC | CASSLFSGGESAYTF | TRBJ1-2 | TRBD1 | TRBV5-1 | NA
TGTGCCAGCAGCCCCTCGCCACAGACAGGGCCCGGGGAGCTGTTTTTT | CASSPSPQTGPGELFF | TRBJ2-2 | TRBD1 | TRBV28 | NA
TGTGCCAGCAGGGACAGGGGATATTCGAATGGCTACACCTTC | CASRDRGYSNGYTF | TRBJ1-2 | TRBD1 | TRBV2 | NA
TGTGCCAGTAGTATCGCGACAGGGGGCAGTGAAAAACTGTTTTTT | CASSIATGGSEKLFF | TRBJ1-4 | TRBD1 | TRBV19 | NA
TGTGCCAGCAGAGCCGGGACTAACAATCAGCCCCAGCATTTT | CASRAGTNNQPQHF | TRBJ1-5 | NA | TRBV2 | NA
TGTGCCATCAGCGGACAGGGGGCGCATACTGAAGCTTTCTTT | CAISGQGAHTEAFF | TRBJ1-1 | TRBD1 | TRBV10-3 | NA
TGCGCCAGCAGCTATACAGGGGTCAGGAACACTGAAGCTTTCTTT | CASSYTGVRNTEAFF | TRBJ1-1 | TRBD1 | TRBV5-1 | NA
TGTGCCAGCAGTCTCCTTCGGGACTCAGGGAATATACTGAGCTCCTACAATGAGCAGTTCTTC | CASSLLRDSGNILSSYNEQFF | TRBJ2-1 | NA | TRBV7-8 | NA
TGCGCCAGCACTCCTACAGGGGGCTATGGCTACACCTTC | CASTPTGGYGYTF | TRBJ1-2 | TRBD1 | TRBV5-1 | NA
TGTGCCAGCAGCGGGGGGCCCATGAACACTGAAGCTTTCTTT | CASSGGPMNTEAFF | TRBJ1-1 | NA | TRBV9 | NA
TGCGCCAGCAGTGAGCAAGACACTTACGAGCAGTACTTC | CASSEQDTYEQYF | TRBJ2-7 | NA | TRBV10-2 | NA
TGTGCCAGCAGCCGCGCGCAGGGTCTAGGGTACGAGCAGTACTTC | CASSRAQGLGYEQYF | TRBJ2-7 | NA | TRBV14 | NA
TGTGCCAGCAGTAAGGCAGGGTCTATACACGATGAGCAGTTCTTC | CASSKAGSIHDEQFF | TRBJ2-1 | NA | TRBV5-4 | NA